This paragraph covers one TCR beta chain sequence. Its antigen is unknown. Base qualities were left out, and no much larger clone turns up one base away. These data originate in a study of blood T cell repertoires in COVID-19 (dated by TCRdb to 2020 to 2021). In terms of the full investigation: Samples covering the acute and convalescent phases of COVID-19 were provided by collaborators in the United States, Italy and Spain. The prospective study material was composed of cDNA or gDNA derived from T cells, B-cell-depleted T cells, or PBMCs. Deeply sampled blood TCRbeta repertoires from subjects exposed to, actively infected with, or recovered from COVID-19 were included in the dataset. The repertoires were released in a freely available public database meant as a resource for research on the immune response to SARS-CoV-2. The samples were drawn from the first 160 participants of the ongoing ImmuneRACE study and from more than 1,000 subjects provided by 6 global collaborators. The sample metadata nearly always contained a de-identified subject ID, COVID-19 status, age in years and sex. Where available, HLA class I and class II types were obtained from metadata supplied by the sample provider rather than from assay-based typing. Overall study outcomes, separate from this receptor: The amount of clinical and demographic metadata varied by source and participant and was provided uncurated.

Germline trimming: 5 bases from V, 7 bases from J; junction bases outside gene matches: 19. Counted from cysteine to phenylalanine, this CDR3 has 19 amino acids. The only DNA kept is the CDR3, 57 bases in frame from the first base. According to the germline V gene, CDR1 reads SGHTA and CDR2 reads FQGNSA. The collaborating institutions used their own protocols to collect whole blood in K2EDTA tubes. For TCRbeta analysis, collaborators shipped samples in one of three forms: frozen whole blood, isolated PBMCs, or DNA extracted from either of those sample types. TCRbeta CDR3 regions were amplified from genomic DNA by means of the immunoSEQ Assay, a bias-controlled multiplex PCR. The paper's processing steps were these. Nucleated cell counts per sample were estimated from amplification of reference gene primers within the assay. Sequence reads were collapsed and filtered to measure the absolute abundance of every unique TCRbeta CDR3 rearrangement. Productive Simpson clonality was computed per sample as the square root of Simpson's diversity index over productive rearrangements. This immuneACCESS table, as held by TCRdb, lists in-frame sequences with V and J called but not all clones. Of the missing ones, under half trace to an unresolved V gene in checked studies; the others have no known cause. That table gives V, J and clone size, and the DNA gave D and trimming. The sample has 90,000 to 100,000 clones on record, around 81% of them singletons. The ten largest clones capture around 6.9% of the sample.

The chain links TRBV7-2 with TRBJ2-1, with 11 bases aligning to TRBD2. Sequencing was performed on peripheral blood. The sequence derives from a man in his sixties with acute or convalescent COVID-19. The CDR3 has the sequence CASSPLSTSGGLRGNEQFF. The sequenced DNA is TGTGCCAGCAGCCCCCTAAGCACTAGCGGGGGCCTCCGGGGGAATGAGCAGTTCTTC. Outside the CDR3, residues come from the reference TRBV7-2 and TRBJ2-1 proteins, so the full variable domain is: GAGVSQSPSNKVTEKGKDVELRCDPISGHTALYWYRQSLGQGLEFLIYFQGNSAPDKSGLPSDRFSAERTGGSVSTLTIQRTQQEDSAVYLCASSPLSTSGGLRGNEQFFGPGTRLTVL.